These T cell receptor beta chains were read from a single sample in a study of blood T cells in healthy people across ages. TCRdb reanalysed the 5' RACE reads using MiXCR and keeps one entry per CDR3 protein. The sample has roughly 700,000 distinct CDR3 sequences; just under 25% are singletons. These records were also assigned to another study, of T cells of mothers and their children.

The sequencing input was blood. Source of these receptors: a boy between 10 and 17 years old in good health. CDR3s include the opening cysteine and the closing phenylalanine or tryptophan. The D gene is left open where the match is weak. Rows give clone size only sometimes, using once, few, many, or a class for an expanded clone.

d_gene,v_gene,abundance,j_gene,CDR3aa,CDR3nt
-,TRBV20-1,few,TRBJ1-3,CSAPTDGNTIYF,TGCAGTGCTCCGACGGATGGAAACACCATATATTTT
-,TRBV12-3/TRBV12-4,few,TRBJ2-2,CASSFNGGNTGELFF,TGTGCCAGCAGTTTCAACGGGGGGAACACCGGGGAGCTGTTTTTT
TRBD1,TRBV20-1,-,TRBJ2-5,CSARPTGRETQYF,TGCAGTGCTAGACCGACAGGGCGAGAGACCCAGTACTTC
-,TRBV19,-,TRBJ2-1,CASSRLQGSSYNEQFF,TGTGCCAGTAGTAGGCTCCAGGGAAGCTCCTACAATGAGCAGTTCTTC
-,TRBV3-1,-,TRBJ2-7,CASSQTPGGAYEQYF,TGTGCCAGCAGCCAAACCCCGGGTGGAGCCTACGAACAGTACTTC
-,TRBV7-9,-,TRBJ1-6,CASSLGSWSSPLHF,TGTGCCAGCAGCCTGGGGTCCTGGAGTTCACCCCTCCACTTT
TRBD2,TRBV13,few,TRBJ2-1,CASRHKLVAGGYSYNEQFF,TGTGCCAGCAGACATAAGTTGGTAGCGGGGGGTTACTCCTACAATGAGCAGTTCTTC
-,TRBV7-9,-,TRBJ2-5,CASSLANGGIWETQYF,TGTGCCAGCAGCTTAGCGAACGGGGGCATTTGGGAGACCCAGTACTTC
TRBD2,TRBV20-1,-,TRBJ2-1,CSARGLTINEQFF,TGCAGCGCGCGGGGACTAACTATCAATGAGCAGTTCTTC
-,TRBV20-1,-,TRBJ1-2,CSAGVMGSPNYGYTF,TGCAGCGCTGGGGTGATGGGGTCCCCAAACTATGGCTACACCTTC
-,TRBV18,-,TRBJ1-2,CASSPSEYGYTF,TGTGCCAGCTCACCTTCGGAGTATGGCTACACCTTC
-,TRBV24-1,-,TRBJ1-4,CATRDETNEKLFF,TGTGCCACCAGGGACGAAACTAATGAAAAACTGTTTTTT
TRBD1,TRBV5-1,-,TRBJ2-4,CASSPGQGSGGNIQYF,TGCGCCAGCAGCCCTGGACAGGGGTCCGGGGGAAACATTCAGTACTTC
-,TRBV7-9,few,TRBJ2-5,CASSATRGQKTQYF,TGTGCCAGCAGCGCAACAAGGGGTCAGAAGACCCAGTACTTC
-,TRBV20-1,few,TRBJ1-4,CSVPNWRGPNEKLFF,TGCAGTGTTCCAAACTGGCGGGGGCCTAATGAAAAACTGTTTTTT
-,TRBV7-2,-,TRBJ2-3,CASSPSISTDTQYF,TGTGCCAGCAGCCCCTCTATCAGTACAGATACGCAGTATTTT
-,TRBV14,few,TRBJ1-6,CASSPYGVVNSPLHF,TGTGCCAGCAGCCCCTACGGGGTCGTTAATTCACCCCTCCACTTT
-,TRBV7-2,once,TRBJ2-5,CASSLEPTRQETQYF,TGTGCCAGCAGCTTAGAGCCGACTAGGCAAGAGACCCAGTACTTC
-,TRBV5-1,few,TRBJ2-5,CASSRQGGGETQYF,TGCGCCAGCAGCCGACAAGGGGGTGGGGAGACCCAGTACTTC
TRBD1,TRBV6-5,-,TRBJ1-3,CASRGTGSGNTIYF,TGTGCCAGCAGGGGGACAGGCTCTGGAAACACCATATATTTT
-,TRBV7-2,-,TRBJ2-3,CASSPSPDTQYF,TGTGCCAGCAGCCCATCCCCAGATACGCAGTATTTT
TRBD1,TRBV29-1,-,TRBJ2-7,CSVRRGHSYEQYF,TGCAGCGTTCGCAGGGGGCACTCCTACGAGCAGTACTTC
-,TRBV12-3/TRBV12-4,once,TRBJ2-1,CASSLAGLKDYNEQFF,TGTGCCAGCAGTTTAGCGGGACTCAAGGACTACAATGAGCAGTTCTTC
-,TRBV25-1,-,TRBJ2-7,CASSGSGKPDEQYF,TGTGCCAGCAGTGGCTCAGGGAAACCCGACGAGCAGTACTTC
TRBD2,TRBV20-1,few,TRBJ2-5,CSARDQGLAGQTQYF,TGCAGTGCTAGAGATCAAGGACTAGCGGGACAAACCCAGTACTTC
TRBD2,TRBV5-1,-,TRBJ2-1,CASSLKLAGGYNEQFF,TGCGCCAGCAGCTTGAAACTAGCGGGAGGATACAATGAGCAGTTCTTC
-,TRBV24-1,-,TRBJ1-6,CATRVDPPLHF,TGTGCCACCAGGGTGGATCCGCCCCTCCACTTT
-,TRBV9,-,TRBJ2-3,CASSVALWAGSTDTQYF,TGTGCCAGCAGCGTAGCGCTTTGGGCGGGGAGCACAGATACGCAGTATTTT
TRBD1,TRBV9,few,TRBJ1-5,CASSVEGGGNQPQHF,TGTGCCAGCAGCGTAGAAGGGGGCGGCAATCAGCCCCAGCATTTT
TRBD1,TRBV5-1,few,TRBJ2-2,CASSFWDRETGELFF,TGCGCCAGCAGCTTTTGGGACAGGGAGACCGGGGAGCTGTTTTTT
-,TRBV20-1,few,TRBJ2-4,CSASLRRLAKNIQYF,TGCAGTGCTAGTCTCCGACGGCTAGCCAAAAACATTCAGTACTTC
-,TRBV29-1,few,TRBJ2-7,CSAKRGSSYEQYF,TGCAGCGCAAAGAGGGGGAGCTCCTACGAGCAGTACTTC
-,TRBV6-2/TRBV6-3,many,TRBJ2-5,CASSYRETETQYF,TGTGCCAGCAGTTACAGGGAAACAGAGACCCAGTACTTC
TRBD2,TRBV13,-,TRBJ2-3,CASSREGRADTQYF,TGTGCCAGCAGCAGAGAGGGGAGGGCAGATACGCAGTATTTT
-,TRBV29-1,-,TRBJ2-5,CSVESARRKETQYF,TGCAGCGTTGAATCGGCCAGGAGGAAAGAGACCCAGTACTTC
-,TRBV27,-,TRBJ2-3,CASSLQSMGTQYF,TGTGCCAGCAGTTTGCAGTCGATGGGTACGCAGTATTTT
-,TRBV15,-,TRBJ1-1,CATSRGGKRNTEAFF,TGTGCCACCAGCCGGGGTGGGAAACGTAACACTGAAGCTTTCTTT
-,TRBV10-3,-,TRBJ1-2,CAISGGQFYGYTF,TGTGCCATCAGTGGAGGACAGTTCTATGGCTACACCTTC
TRBD1,TRBV12-5,few,TRBJ1-2,CASGFLRDREFHGYTF,TGTGCTAGTGGTTTCCTCCGGGACAGGGAGTTTCATGGCTACACCTTC
TRBD2,TRBV7-2,few,TRBJ2-5,CASSRGTRNSETQYF,TGTGCCAGCAGCCGCGGGACTAGAAACTCGGAGACCCAGTACTTC
-,TRBV20-1,few,TRBJ2-4,CSASDLAKNIQYF,TGCAGTGCTTCCGACTTAGCCAAAAACATTCAGTACTTC